The source of this T cell receptor beta chain is a study of blood T cell repertoires in COVID-19. Clones were read by immunoSEQ multiplex PCR, and TCRdb kept only the in-frame ones, dropping some. The sample has 270,000 or so clones; roughly four fifths are singletons. The germline V and J ends were trimmed by 6 bases and 9 bases, with 15 bases remaining between them. The V gene's germline CDR1 is MDHEN and CDR2 SYDVKM. The CDR3 loop spans 14 amino acids. In its sample, this clone was seen once. The chain links TRBV28 to TRBJ1-6, with a tentative D call TRBD1 (6 bases). Source material: peripheral blood. The TCR was taken from a woman in her fifties or sixties who had recovered from COVID-19. The CDR3 bases are TGTGCCAGCAGGTCACAGGGCATCGGTTCACCCCTCCACTTT. Translation gives CASRSQGIGSPLHF.